This T cell receptor (beta chain) appears in the sequencing data of a study of CD8 T cells in Susac syndrome. RNA, at roughly 0.45 to 1 ug, was reverse transcribed with random hexamers. It was immunoSEQ multiplex PCR that amplified TCR beta CDR3 across 54 Vbeta and 13 Jbeta. Each CDR3 protein gets one entry after TCRdb re-called the immunoSEQ multiplex PCR reads with MiXCR. The sample lists about 190,000 distinct CDR3 sequences, approximately 96% occurring once. Note on this clonotype: Its target is not known.

The patients with Susac syndrome were individuals who fulfilled the recently defined diagnostic criteria for disease that was either definite or probable. The authors negatively isolated CD8+ and CD4+ T cells and FACS-enriched TEMRA cells. The study's findings and limits: Clonal expansion was not observed in the Susac syndrome CD4+ T cell repertoires.

Sequencing was performed on CD4+ T cells from PBMCs. The receptor's source is a human donor with Susac syndrome.

In DNA form, the CDR3 reads TGTGCCAGCAGTCCCTTGGGACAGGATAATGAAAAACTGTTTTTT. Its translation: CASSPLGQDNEKLFF. The rearrangement uses TRBV12-3 or TRBV12-4 and TRBJ1-4; 8 bases match TRBD1. The J segment lost 4 bases and the V segment lost 5 bases, leaving 6 bases of the junction unmatched. The CDR3 sequence is 15 residues long.